A single sample is the source of the 26 T cell receptor beta chains below, sequenced in a study of T cell responses to AZD1222 COVID-19 vaccine. Sequenced by immunoSEQ multiplex PCR; TCRdb stores in-frame clones only, minus some. The sample lists 140,000 or so clones; 93% were seen once. Sample: peripheral blood, taken after recovery from COVID-19. These receptors were obtained from an adult who had recovered from COVID-19.

This sequence joins TRBV24-1 and TRBJ2-7; a possible D gene is TRBD2 (5 bases). CDR1 is KGHDR, CDR2 SFDVKD, per germline. The V and J ends lost 0 bases and 2 bases respectively, with 13 bases between them. The CDR3 contains 16 residues. The CDR3 DNA follows: TGTGCCACCAGTGATTTGGCTAGCAGCGGTACCTACGAGCAGTACTTC. This translates into CATSDLASSGTYEQYF.

The genes are TRBV4-1 and TRBJ2-2, with a possible D match to TRBD2 (6 bases). Trimming shortened V by 4 bases and J by 4 bases, and 13 bases separated the two germline ends. CDR1 is MGHRA and CDR2 is YSYEKL in the germline V gene. The CDR3 contains 15 residues. The CDR3 DNA is TGCGCCAGCAGCCCCCGGGACTTAGGCACCGGGGAGCTGTTTTTT. Translation gives CASSPRDLGTGELFF.

CDR3 in amino acids: CASSDRQGTYEQYF. The CDR3 bases are TGTGCCAGCAGCGACCGACAGGGTACCTACGAGCAGTACTTC. The chain is built from TRBV7-9 and TRBJ2-7; 7 nucleotides align to TRBD1. The V and J ends lost 5 bases and 2 bases, in that order; junction bases with no gene match: 6. CDR1 is SEHNR and CDR2 is FQNEAQ in the germline V gene (reference sequence). The CDR3 runs 14 residues.

The rearrangement joins TRBV11-2 to TRBJ1-2; unclear D gene. CDR1 and CDR2 (germline): SGHAT, FQNNGV. Trimming shortened V by 1 base and J by 7 bases, and 7 bases separated the two germline ends. CDR3 length equals 12 residues. CDR3 in DNA: TGTGCCAGCAGCTTAGGTCAAAGTGGCTACACCTTC. Its translation: CASSLGQSGYTF.

To note about this clone: The junction departs from germline at one end; a sequencing error may be responsible. The V and J genes are TRBV3-1 (or the pseudogene TRBV3-2) and TRBJ2-3; possibly TRBD2 for D (6 bases). The CDR3 is made up of 18 amino acids. CDR1 LGHDT and CDR2 YNNKEL come from the germline V gene (reference sequence). The CDR3 sequence is CASSQTQVSGTLTNTQYF. The CDR3 DNA sequence: TGTGCCAGCAGCCAAACCCAGGTGTCCGGGACTCTCACAAATACGCAGTATTTT.

The chain links TRBV3-1 (or the pseudogene TRBV3-2) to TRBJ2-7, with D maybe TRBD1 (6 bases). The germline CDR1 and CDR2 sequences are LGHDT and YNNKEL (reference sequence). This CDR3 contains 13 residues. Trimming took off 4 bases at V and 3 bases at J, with 10 bases between the two ends. This CDR3 reads CASSLRDNYEQYF. CDR3 nucleotide sequence: TGTGCCAGCAGCCTACGGGACAACTACGAGCAGTACTTC.

V gene TRBV27 combines with J gene TRBJ2-7, with D possibly being TRBD1 or TRBD2 (5 bases each). V was shortened by 6 bases and J by 5 bases, with 11 bases between the two germline ends. The V gene's germline CDR1 is MNHEY and CDR2 SMNVEV (reference sequence). This CDR3 is built from 12 residues. The DNA for the CDR3 is TGTGCCAGCAGGGGGGACGCGGACGAGCAGTACTTC. Translated: CASRGDADEQYF.

The chain recombines TRBV19 with TRBJ2-7; 8 positions match TRBD1. CDR1 LNHDA and CDR2 SQIVND come from the germline V gene (reference sequence). V was pared by 1 base and J by 2 bases, with 4 bases of the junction left unmatched. This CDR3 contains 15 residues. The CDR3 DNA reads as TGTGCCAGTAGTATAGTGCGGACAGGGCCCTACGAGCAGTACTTC. This translates into CASSIVRTGPYEQYF.

The chain has TRBV6-5 and TRBJ2-3, with TRBD2 identical over 12 bases. This CDR3 has 15 amino acids. CDR1 and CDR2 from the germline V gene are MNHEY and SVGAGI. J lost 3 bases, V lost 5 bases, and 3 bases had no gene match. The CDR3 coding sequence is TGTGCCAGCAGTCGACTAGCGGGAGAGACAGATACGCAGTATTTT. Its protein product is CASSRLAGETDTQYF.

The genes are TRBV9 and TRBJ2-1; D is unclear. The CDR3 has 14 residues. Germline CDR1 reads SGDLS; CDR2 reads YYNGEE. V was cut by 3 bases and J by 4 bases, with 11 bases left in between. The CDR3 sequence: CASSGAALYNEQFF. CDR3 DNA: TGTGCCAGCAGCGGGGCAGCCTTATACAATGAGCAGTTCTTC.

This chain links TRBV3-1 (or the pseudogene TRBV3-2) with TRBJ1-5; 7 positions agree with TRBD1. The germline CDR1 and CDR2 sequences are LGHDT and YNNKEL (reference sequence). The V segment lost 1 base and the J segment 6 bases; nucleotides outside the gene matches: 6. The CDR3 consists of 15 residues. The CDR3 sequence is CASSQGQGGGQPQHF. The CDR3 coding sequence is TGTGCCAGCAGCCAAGGACAGGGAGGGGGTCAGCCCCAGCATTTT.

The chain links TRBV11-3 to TRBJ2-5; D may correspond to TRBD1 or TRBD2 (5 bases each). Trimming pared 3 bases from V and 2 bases from J, leaving 7 bases between. The CDR3 contains 13 residues. Germline CDR1 reads SGHNT; CDR2 reads YENEEA. Here the CDR3 reads CASSLGPQETQYF. The CDR3 DNA reads TGTGCCAGCAGCTTGGGACCACAAGAGACCCAGTACTTC. Looking up the rest from reference TRBV11-3 and TRBJ2-5 gives the full variable domain: EAGVVQSPRYKIIEKKQPVAFWCNPISGHNTLYWYLQNLGQGPELLIRYENEEAVDDSQLPKDRFSAERLKGVDSTLKIQPAELGDSAVYLCASSLGPQETQYFGPGTRLLVL.

The chain recombines TRBV7-3 with TRBJ1-1; D is undetermined. CDR1 SGHTA and CDR2 FQGTGA come from the germline V gene. The germline V and J ends were trimmed by 6 bases and 10 bases, with 24 bases remaining between them. The CDR3 totals 15 residues. The CDR3 coding sequence is TGTGCCAGCAGTCCGTCCGGGATAATAACTCCGCCAGCTTTCTTT. Translating it yields CASSPSGIITPPAFF. Full variable domain (missing parts from reference TRBV7-3 and TRBJ1-1): GAGVSQTPSNKVTEKGKYVELRCDPISGHTALYWYRQSLGQGPEFLIYFQGTGAADDSGLPNDRFFAVRPEGSVSTLKIQRTERGDSAVYLCASSPSGIITPPAFFGQGTRLTVV.

The rearrangement uses TRBV24-1 and TRBJ2-3; the D gene could be TRBD1 or TRBD2 (6 bases each). Trimming removed 3 bases from V and 0 bases from J, with 18 bases in between. Germline V gene data show CDR1 as KGHDR and CDR2 as SFDVKD. The CDR3 length is 18 residues. DNA of the CDR3: TGTGCCACCAGTGATGACCGGGGGCTCCCGGTTAGCACAGATACGCAGTATTTT. Amino acid sequence: CATSDDRGLPVSTDTQYF.

On this clone itself: This CDR3 is also generated by other DNA sequences in the sample. The rearrangement joins TRBV19 to TRBJ1-5, with 8 positions matching TRBD1. The CDR3 loop spans 14 amino acids. Germline trimming cut 5 bases from V and 4 bases from J; bases unmatched to any gene: 4. The germline V gene encodes CDR1 LNHDA and CDR2 SQIVND (reference sequence). CDR3 bases: TGTGCCAGTAGTCTAACAGGGGGGAATCAGCCCCAGCATTTT. As protein: CASSLTGGNQPQHF.

The chain couples TRBV29-1 to TRBJ2-6; TRBD1 agrees at 8 bases. The CDR3 loop spans 16 amino acids. J lost 0 bases, V lost 6 bases, and 7 bases had no gene match. CDR1 is SQVTM, CDR2 ANQGSEA, per germline. CDR3 protein: CSVWTGPSSGANVLTF. DNA for the CDR3: TGCAGCGTATGGACAGGGCCGAGCTCTGGGGCCAACGTCCTGACTTTC.

CDR3: CASSFRATLTGNEQFF. The CDR3 nucleotides are TGTGCCAGCAGTTTTCGAGCCACTTTAACCGGCAATGAGCAGTTCTTC. V is TRBV28 and J is TRBJ2-1; the D is unclear. From germline, CDR1 is MDHEN and CDR2 SYDVKM. The CDR3 loop spans 16 amino acids. Trimming cost V 3 bases and J 6 bases, with 18 bases left between them.

The chain combines TRBV7-9 with TRBJ2-1; D unresolved. Germline V gene lookup returns CDR1 SEHNR and CDR2 FQNEAQ (reference sequence). V shed 6 bases and J shed 5 bases, with 8 bases lying between them. This CDR3 region has 12 residues. CDR3 loop: CASSYIDNEQFF. As DNA, the CDR3 is TGTGCCAGCAGTTATATCGACAATGAGCAGTTCTTC.

The CDR3 reads CASSVGTGDYNEQFF. In DNA form, the CDR3 reads TGTGCCAGCAGTGTTGGGACAGGGGACTACAATGAGCAGTTCTTC. The chain links TRBV6-4 to TRBJ2-1; 10 positions match TRBD1. V lost 4 bases, J lost 3 bases, and 3 bases stayed unmatched. Germline values: CDR1 MRHNA, CDR2 SNTAGT. The CDR3 spans 15 residues.

Note on this clone: Distinct nucleotide sequences in the sample also encode this CDR3. The chain couples TRBV5-1 to TRBJ1-1; 8 bases fit TRBD1. Per the germline V gene, CDR1 is SGHRS and CDR2 is YFSETQ. This CDR3 spans 14 amino acids. J was trimmed by 5 bases and V by 0 bases; bases with no gene match: 3. CDR3 loop: CASSLGTGNTEAFF. The CDR3 DNA reads TGCGCCAGCAGCTTGGGGACAGGGAATACTGAAGCTTTCTTT.

This CDR3 reads CASRNSPGRDYGYTF. In nucleotides, the CDR3 is TGCGCCAGCCGAAATAGCCCAGGGAGGGACTATGGCTACACCTTC. The chain employs TRBV5-1 and TRBJ1-2; TRBD1 might be the D (5 bases). Germline V lookup: CDR1 SGHRS, CDR2 YFSETQ. Trimming removed 7 bases at V and 3 bases at J, with 19 bases between. The CDR3 is 15 residues long.

The V call is TRBV5-1, the J call TRBJ2-1; D tentatively fits TRBD1 or TRBD2 (5 bases each). Germline CDR1 SGHRS, CDR2 YFSETQ. There are 16 residues in the CDR3. V was clipped by 4 bases and J by 5 bases, with 19 bases between them. The CDR3 region is CASSPISGTYDNEQFF. Written as DNA, the CDR3 is TGCGCCAGCAGCCCGATTTCCGGGACGTACGACAATGAGCAGTTCTTC.

The rearrangement joins TRBV5-6 to TRBJ2-7; D remains unclear. This CDR3 has 15 residues. The germline V and J ends were trimmed by 0 bases and 2 bases, with 12 bases remaining between them. Per germline, CDR1 SGHDT and CDR2 YYEEEE. DNA of the CDR3: TGTGCCAGCAGCTTGGATCCAGGCCTACCCTACGAGCAGTACTTC. Translation: CASSLDPGLPYEQYF.

The V call is TRBV19, the J call TRBJ2-3; TRBD2 matches at 7 bases. The CDR3 covers 15 residues. The germline V gene encodes CDR1 LNHDA and CDR2 SQIVND (reference sequence). Trimming at V came to 6 bases and at J to 1 base, leaving 7 bases not matched to a gene. The CDR3 sequence: CASSPTSPGTDTQYF. Written as DNA, the CDR3 is TGTGCCAGTAGCCCGACTAGCCCAGGCACAGATACGCAGTATTTT. The full variable domain, rest sourced from reference TRBV19 and TRBJ2-3, is DGGITQSPKYLFRKEGQNVTLSCEQNLNHDAMYWYRQDPGQGLRLIYYSQIVNDFQKGDIAEGYSVSREKKESFPLTVTSAQKNPTAFYLCASSPTSPGTDTQYFGPGTRLTVL.

DNA for the CDR3: TGTGCCAGCAGCTTAGGGGTCGCAGATACGCAGTATTTT. Its protein is CASSLGVADTQYF. V usage is TRBV5-6 and J usage is TRBJ2-3; D possibly corresponds to TRBD1 (5 bases). This CDR3 comprises 13 residues. The germline gives CDR1 SGHDT, CDR2 YYEEEE. Trimming stripped 2 bases from V and 4 bases from J, with 8 bases between. Complete variable domain (other parts from reference TRBV5-6 and TRBJ2-3): DAGVTQSPTHLIKTRGQQVTLRCSPKSGHDTVSWYQQALGQGPQFIFQYYEEEERQRGNFPDRFSGHQFPNYSSELNVNALLLGDSALYLCASSLGVADTQYFGPGTRLTVL.

The chain has TRBV10-3 and TRBJ2-5, with 15 bases that match TRBD2. Unmatched junction bases numbered 8, after V lost 0 bases and J lost 3 bases. Germline-derived CDR1 and CDR2 are ENHRY and SYGVKD. The CDR3 contains 19 residues. CDR3 loop: CAISESMWTSGRAEETQYF. The CDR3 nucleotides are TGTGCCATCAGTGAGTCGATGTGGACTAGCGGGAGGGCCGAAGAGACCCAGTACTTC.